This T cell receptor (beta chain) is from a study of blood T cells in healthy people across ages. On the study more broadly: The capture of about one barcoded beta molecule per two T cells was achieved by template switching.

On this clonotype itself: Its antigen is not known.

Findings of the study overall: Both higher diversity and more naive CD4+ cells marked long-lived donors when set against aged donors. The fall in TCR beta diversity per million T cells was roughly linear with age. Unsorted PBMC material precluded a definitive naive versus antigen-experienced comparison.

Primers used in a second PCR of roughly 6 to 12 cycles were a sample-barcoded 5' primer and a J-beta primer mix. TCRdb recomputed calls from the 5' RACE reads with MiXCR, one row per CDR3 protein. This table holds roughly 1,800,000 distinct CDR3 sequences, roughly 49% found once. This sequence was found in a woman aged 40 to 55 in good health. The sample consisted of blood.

The CDR3 region is CSARDRRGFTDTQYF. CDR3 nucleotide sequence: TGCAGTGCTAGAGATCGGCGGGGCTTCACAGATACGCAGTATTTT. The chain carries TRBV20-1 and TRBJ2-3; D is perhaps TRBD2 (6 bases). Germline-derived CDR1 and CDR2 are DFQATT and SNEGSKA (reference sequence). The length of the CDR3 is 15 residues. The germline V and J ends were trimmed by 0 bases and 2 bases, with 12 bases remaining between them.